Below, one T cell receptor (beta chain) is given with its context. The antigen is not known. The investigators reverse transcribed all of the isolated RNA, so they sequenced expressed TCRB transcripts. Naive, central memory and regulatory T cell samples came to a mean of roughly 3.9 million reads. Measured with immunoSEQ multiplex PCR; TCRdb has only the in-frame clones, and not every one. The data contain about 370,000 clones, 9.6% of them singletons. Germline CDR1 is MNHEY and CDR2 is SMNVEV (reference sequence). The CDR3 spans 17 residues. Trimming took off 5 bases at V and 5 bases at J, with 19 bases between the two ends. The data belong to a study of beta chain features in type 1 diabetes. Study-wide points: Amplification by PCR could prefer shorter templates, with the same effect in patients and controls. Across all four CD4+ subsets, people with type 1 diabetes showed modestly shorter TCRB CDR3s.

CD45RO/CCR7/CD25/CD127/CD95/CD27 staining was used to isolate CD4+ naive, central memory, regulatory and stem cell-like memory cells by sorting. Material for sequencing was central memory CD4+ T cells from blood. The chain joins TRBV27 to TRBJ1-6, with D maybe TRBD1 (6 bases). The clonotype originates from a man aged 25-40 years with type 1 diabetes. The CDR3 loop is CASSPRDTHYDNSPLHF. The CDR3 coding sequence is TGTGCCAGCAGTCCGAGGGACACTCACTACGATAATTCACCCCTCCACTTT.